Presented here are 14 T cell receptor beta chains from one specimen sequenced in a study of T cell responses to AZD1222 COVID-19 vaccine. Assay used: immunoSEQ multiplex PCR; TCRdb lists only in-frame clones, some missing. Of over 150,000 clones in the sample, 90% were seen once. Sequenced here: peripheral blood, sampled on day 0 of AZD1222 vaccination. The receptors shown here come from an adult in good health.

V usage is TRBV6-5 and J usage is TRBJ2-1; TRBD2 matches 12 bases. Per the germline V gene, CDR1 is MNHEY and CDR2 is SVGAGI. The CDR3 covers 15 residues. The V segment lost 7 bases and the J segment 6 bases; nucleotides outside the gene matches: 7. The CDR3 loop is CASTPLAGGFNEQFF. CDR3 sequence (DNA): TGTGCCAGCACCCCGCTAGCGGGGGGGTTCAATGAGCAGTTCTTC.

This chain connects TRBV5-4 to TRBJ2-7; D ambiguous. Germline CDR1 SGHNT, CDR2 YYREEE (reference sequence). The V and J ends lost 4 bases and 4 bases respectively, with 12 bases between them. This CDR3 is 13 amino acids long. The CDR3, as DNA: TGTGCCAGCAGCCGATCGGCTAAGTACGAGCAGTACTTC. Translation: CASSRSAKYEQYF. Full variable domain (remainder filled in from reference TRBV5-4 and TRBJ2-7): ETGVTQSPTHLIKTRGQQVTLRCSSQSGHNTVSWYQQALGQGPQFIFQYYREEENGRGNFPPRFSGLQFPNYSSELNVNALELDDSALYLCASSRSAKYEQYFGPGTRLTVT.

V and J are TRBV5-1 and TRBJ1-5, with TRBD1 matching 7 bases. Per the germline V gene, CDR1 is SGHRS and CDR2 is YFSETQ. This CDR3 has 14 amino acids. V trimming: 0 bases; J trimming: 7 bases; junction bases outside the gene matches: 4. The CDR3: CASSLEGGAQPQHF. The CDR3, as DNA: TGCGCCAGCAGCTTGGAAGGGGGCGCGCAGCCCCAGCATTTT.

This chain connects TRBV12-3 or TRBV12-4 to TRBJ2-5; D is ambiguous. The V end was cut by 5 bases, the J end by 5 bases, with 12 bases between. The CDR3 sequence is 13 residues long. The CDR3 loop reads CASSPSPPETQYF. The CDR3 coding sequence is TGTGCCAGCAGTCCCAGTCCCCCCGAGACCCAGTACTTC.

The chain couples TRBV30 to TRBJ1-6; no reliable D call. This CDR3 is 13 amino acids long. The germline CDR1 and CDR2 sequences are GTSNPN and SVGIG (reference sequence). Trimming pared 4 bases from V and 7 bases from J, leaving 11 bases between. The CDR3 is CAWNGVRNSPLHF. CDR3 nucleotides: TGTGCCTGGAATGGGGTCCGAAATTCACCCCTCCACTTT.

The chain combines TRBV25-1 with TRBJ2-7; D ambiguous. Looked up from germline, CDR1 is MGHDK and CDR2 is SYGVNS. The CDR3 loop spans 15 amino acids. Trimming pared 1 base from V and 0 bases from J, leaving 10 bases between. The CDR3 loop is CASSESWGISYEQYF. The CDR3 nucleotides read TGTGCCAGCAGTGAATCTTGGGGAATCTCCTACGAGCAGTACTTC.

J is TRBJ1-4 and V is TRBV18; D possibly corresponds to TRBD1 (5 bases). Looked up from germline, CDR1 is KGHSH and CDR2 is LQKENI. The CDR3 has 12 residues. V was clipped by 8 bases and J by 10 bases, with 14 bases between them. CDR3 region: CASRQDGAKLFF. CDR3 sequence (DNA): TGTGCCAGCCGGCAGGACGGGGCAAAACTGTTTTTT. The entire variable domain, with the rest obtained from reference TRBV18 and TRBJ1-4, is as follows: NAGVMQNPRHLVRRRGQEARLRCSPMKGHSHVYWYRQLPEEGLKFMVYLQKENIIDESGMPKERFSAEFPKEGPSILRIQQVVRGDSAAYFCASRQDGAKLFFGSGTQLSVL.

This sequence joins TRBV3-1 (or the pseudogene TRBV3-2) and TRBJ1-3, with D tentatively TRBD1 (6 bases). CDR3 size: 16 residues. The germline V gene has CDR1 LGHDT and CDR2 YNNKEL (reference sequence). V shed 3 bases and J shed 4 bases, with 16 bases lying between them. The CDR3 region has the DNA TGTGCCAGCAGCCATCGGGGGCCTGCGAGAGGAAACACCATATATTTT. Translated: CASSHRGPARGNTIYF.

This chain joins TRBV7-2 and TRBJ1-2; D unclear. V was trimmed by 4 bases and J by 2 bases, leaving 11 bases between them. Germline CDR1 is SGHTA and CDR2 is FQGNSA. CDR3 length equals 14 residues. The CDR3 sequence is CASSSLGVNYGYTF. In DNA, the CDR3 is TGTGCCAGCAGCTCCCTCGGGGTGAACTATGGCTACACCTTC.

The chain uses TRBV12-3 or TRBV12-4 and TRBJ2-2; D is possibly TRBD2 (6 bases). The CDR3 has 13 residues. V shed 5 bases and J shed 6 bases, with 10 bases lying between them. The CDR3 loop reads CASSPTSSGELFF. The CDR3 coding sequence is TGTGCCAGCAGTCCGACTAGTTCCGGGGAGCTGTTTTTT.

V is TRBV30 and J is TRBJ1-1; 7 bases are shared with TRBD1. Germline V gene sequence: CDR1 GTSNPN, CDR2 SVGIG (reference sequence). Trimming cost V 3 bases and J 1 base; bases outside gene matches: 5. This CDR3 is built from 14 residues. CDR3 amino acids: CAWRRDSSNTEAFF. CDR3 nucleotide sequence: TGTGCCTGGAGGAGGGACAGTTCGAACACTGAAGCTTTCTTT.

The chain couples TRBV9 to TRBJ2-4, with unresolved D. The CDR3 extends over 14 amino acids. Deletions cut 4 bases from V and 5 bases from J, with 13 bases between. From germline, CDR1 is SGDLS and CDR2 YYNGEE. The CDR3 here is CASSPWAGENIQYF. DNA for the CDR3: TGTGCCAGCAGCCCATGGGCTGGGGAAAACATTCAGTACTTC.

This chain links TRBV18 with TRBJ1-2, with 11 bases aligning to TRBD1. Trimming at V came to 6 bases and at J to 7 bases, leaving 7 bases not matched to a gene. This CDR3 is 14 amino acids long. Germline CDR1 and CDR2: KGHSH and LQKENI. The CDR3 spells CASSRRTGGSGYTF. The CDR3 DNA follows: TGTGCCAGCTCTCGGAGGACAGGGGGCAGTGGCTACACCTTC.

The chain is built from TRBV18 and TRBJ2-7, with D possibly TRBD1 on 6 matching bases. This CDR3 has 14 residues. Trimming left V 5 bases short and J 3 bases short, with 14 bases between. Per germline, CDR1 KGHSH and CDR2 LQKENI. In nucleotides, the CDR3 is TGTGCCAGCTCAAATACCGGACAGATCTACGAGCAGTACTTC. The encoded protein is CASSNTGQIYEQYF.